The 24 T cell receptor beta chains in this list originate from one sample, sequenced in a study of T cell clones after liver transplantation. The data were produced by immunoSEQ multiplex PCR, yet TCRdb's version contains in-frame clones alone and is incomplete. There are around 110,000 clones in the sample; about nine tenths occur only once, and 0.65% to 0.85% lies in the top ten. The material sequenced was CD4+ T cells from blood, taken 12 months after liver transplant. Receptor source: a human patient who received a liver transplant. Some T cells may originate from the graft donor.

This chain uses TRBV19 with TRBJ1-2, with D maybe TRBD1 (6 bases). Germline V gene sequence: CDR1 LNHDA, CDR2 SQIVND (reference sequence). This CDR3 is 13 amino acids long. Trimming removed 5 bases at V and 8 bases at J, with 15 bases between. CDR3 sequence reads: CASSPDRWGGYTF. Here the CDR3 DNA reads TGTGCCAGTAGTCCCGACAGGTGGGGCGGCTACACCTTC.

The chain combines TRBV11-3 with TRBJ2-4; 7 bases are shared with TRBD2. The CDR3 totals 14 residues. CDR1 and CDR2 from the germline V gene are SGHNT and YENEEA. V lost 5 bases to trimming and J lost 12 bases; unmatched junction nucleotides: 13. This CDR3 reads CASSPSGVGVGQYF. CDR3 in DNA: TGTGCCAGCAGCCCCAGCGGGGTAGGGGTAGGTCAGTACTTC.

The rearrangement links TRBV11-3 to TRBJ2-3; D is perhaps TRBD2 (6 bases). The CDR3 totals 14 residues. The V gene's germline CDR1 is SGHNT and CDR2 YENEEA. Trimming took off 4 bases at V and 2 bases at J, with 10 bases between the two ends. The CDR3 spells CASSSRTITDTQYF. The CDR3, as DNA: TGTGCCAGCAGCTCGAGGACTATCACAGATACGCAGTATTTT.

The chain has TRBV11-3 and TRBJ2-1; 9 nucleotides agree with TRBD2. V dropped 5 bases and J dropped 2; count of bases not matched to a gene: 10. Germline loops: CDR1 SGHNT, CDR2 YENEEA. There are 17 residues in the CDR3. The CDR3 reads CASSPFDAGGPYNEQFF. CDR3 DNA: TGTGCCAGCAGCCCCTTCGACGCGGGAGGGCCCTACAATGAGCAGTTCTTC.

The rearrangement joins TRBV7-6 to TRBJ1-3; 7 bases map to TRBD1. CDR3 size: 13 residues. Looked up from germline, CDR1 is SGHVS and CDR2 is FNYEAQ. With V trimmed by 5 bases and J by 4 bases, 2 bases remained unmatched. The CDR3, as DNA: TGTGCCAGCAGCCTGGGACAGGGAAACACCATATATTTT. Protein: CASSLGQGNTIYF.

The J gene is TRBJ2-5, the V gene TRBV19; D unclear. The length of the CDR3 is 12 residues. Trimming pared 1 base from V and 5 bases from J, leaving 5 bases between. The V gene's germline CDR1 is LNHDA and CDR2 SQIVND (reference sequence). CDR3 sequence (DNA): TGTGCCAGTAGTATAGGAGGCGAGACCCAGTACTTC. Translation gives CASSIGGETQYF.

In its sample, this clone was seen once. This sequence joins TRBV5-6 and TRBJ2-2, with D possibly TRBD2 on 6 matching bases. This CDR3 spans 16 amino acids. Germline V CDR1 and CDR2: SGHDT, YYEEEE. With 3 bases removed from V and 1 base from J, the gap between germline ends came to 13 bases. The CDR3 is CASSYLAHLNTGELFF. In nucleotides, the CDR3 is TGTGCCAGCAGCTATCTAGCGCATTTGAACACCGGGGAGCTGTTTTTT.

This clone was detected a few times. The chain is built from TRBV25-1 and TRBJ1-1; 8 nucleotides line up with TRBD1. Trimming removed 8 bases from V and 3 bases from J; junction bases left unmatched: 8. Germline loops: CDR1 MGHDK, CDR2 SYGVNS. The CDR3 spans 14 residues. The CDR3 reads CASAGTGLYTEAFF. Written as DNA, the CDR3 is TGTGCCAGCGCCGGGACAGGACTGTACACTGAAGCTTTCTTT.

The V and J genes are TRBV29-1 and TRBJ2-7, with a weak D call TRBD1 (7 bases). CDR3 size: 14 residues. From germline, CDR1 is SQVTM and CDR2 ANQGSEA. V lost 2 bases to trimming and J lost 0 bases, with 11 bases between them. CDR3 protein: CSVESRGASYEQYF. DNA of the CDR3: TGCAGCGTTGAAAGCAGGGGGGCCTCCTACGAGCAGTACTTC.

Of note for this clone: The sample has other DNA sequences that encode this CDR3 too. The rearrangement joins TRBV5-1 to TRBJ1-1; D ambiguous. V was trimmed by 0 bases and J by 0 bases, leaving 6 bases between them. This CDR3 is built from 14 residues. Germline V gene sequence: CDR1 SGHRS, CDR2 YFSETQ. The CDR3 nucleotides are TGCGCCAGCAGCTTGGCCTCTATGAACACTGAAGCTTTCTTT. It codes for CASSLASMNTEAFF. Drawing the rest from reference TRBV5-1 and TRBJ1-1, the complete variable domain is KAGVTQTPRYLIKTRGQQVTLSCSPISGHRSVSWYQQTPGQGLQFLFEYFSETQRNKGNFPGRFSGRQFSNSRSEMNVSTLELGDSALYLCASSLASMNTEAFFGQGTRLTVV.

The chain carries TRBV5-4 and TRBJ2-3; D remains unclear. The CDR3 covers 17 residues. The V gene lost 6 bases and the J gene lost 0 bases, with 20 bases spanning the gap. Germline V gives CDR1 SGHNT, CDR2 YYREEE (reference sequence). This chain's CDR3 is CASTPRTEAPSTDTQYF. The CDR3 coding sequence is TGTGCCAGCACCCCGCGGACGGAAGCACCTAGCACAGATACGCAGTATTTT. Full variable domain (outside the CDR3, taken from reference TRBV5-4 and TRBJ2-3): ETGVTQSPTHLIKTRGQQVTLRCSSQSGHNTVSWYQQALGQGPQFIFQYYREEENGRGNFPPRFSGLQFPNYSSELNVNALELDDSALYLCASTPRTEAPSTDTQYFGPGTRLTVL.

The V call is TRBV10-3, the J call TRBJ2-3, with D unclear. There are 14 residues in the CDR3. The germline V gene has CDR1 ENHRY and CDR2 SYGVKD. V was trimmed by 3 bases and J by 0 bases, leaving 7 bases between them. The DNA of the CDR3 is TGTGCCATCAGTGACGGCACTAGCACAGATACGCAGTATTTT. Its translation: CAISDGTSTDTQYF.

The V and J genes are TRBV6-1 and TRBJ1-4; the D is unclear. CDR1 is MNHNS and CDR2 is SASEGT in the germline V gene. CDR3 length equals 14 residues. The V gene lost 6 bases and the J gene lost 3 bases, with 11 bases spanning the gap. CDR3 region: CASRGLVPNEKLFF. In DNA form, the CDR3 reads TGTGCCAGCAGAGGGCTCGTGCCTAATGAAAAACTGTTTTTT.

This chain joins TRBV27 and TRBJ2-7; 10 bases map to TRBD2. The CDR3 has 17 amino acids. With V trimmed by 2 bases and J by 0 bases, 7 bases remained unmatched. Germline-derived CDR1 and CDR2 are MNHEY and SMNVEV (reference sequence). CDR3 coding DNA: TGTGCCAGCAGTTTAAGACACTGGACTAGCGGCTCCTACGAGCAGTACTTC. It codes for CASSLRHWTSGSYEQYF.

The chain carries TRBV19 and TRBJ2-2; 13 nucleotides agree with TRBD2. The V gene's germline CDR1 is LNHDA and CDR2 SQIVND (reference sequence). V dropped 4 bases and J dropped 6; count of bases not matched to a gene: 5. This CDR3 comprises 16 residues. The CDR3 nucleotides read TGTGCCAGTAGTACCATCACTAGCGGGAGGGCCGGGGAGCTGTTTTTT. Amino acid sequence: CASSTITSGRAGELFF.

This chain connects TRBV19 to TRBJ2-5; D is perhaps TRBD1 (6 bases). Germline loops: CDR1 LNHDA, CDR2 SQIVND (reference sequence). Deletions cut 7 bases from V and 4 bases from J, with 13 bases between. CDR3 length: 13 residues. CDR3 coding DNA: TGTGCCAGTACCTCGGGACATCGAGAGACCCAGTACTTC. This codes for CASTSGHRETQYF.

DNA for the CDR3: TGTGCCAGCAGTGAACAATTGCAGGGTACGGCAGAGCAGTTCTTC. Translated: CASSEQLQGTAEQFF. The chain has TRBV2 and TRBJ2-1, with TRBD1 as a possible D gene (5 bases). This CDR3 comprises 15 residues. V lost 2 bases, J lost 10 bases, and 18 bases lay in between. Germline-derived CDR1 and CDR2 are SNHLY and FYNNEI.

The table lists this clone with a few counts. In DNA, the CDR3 is TGCAGCGTTGAAGGTAGTTTGGGACAGCCACTAAACACTGAAGCTTTCTTT. Protein: CSVEGSLGQPLNTEAFF. The rearrangement joins TRBV29-1 to TRBJ1-1; 7 nucleotides align to TRBD1. V shed 1 base, J shed 2 bases, and the junction held 13 bases outside the gene matches. This CDR3 has 17 residues. The germline V gene has CDR1 SQVTM and CDR2 ANQGSEA.

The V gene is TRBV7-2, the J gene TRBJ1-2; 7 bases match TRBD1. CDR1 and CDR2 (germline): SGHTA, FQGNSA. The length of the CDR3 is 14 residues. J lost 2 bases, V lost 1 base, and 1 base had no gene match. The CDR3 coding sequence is TGTGCCAGCAGCTTAGGGACAGGAAACTATGGCTACACCTTC. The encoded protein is CASSLGTGNYGYTF.

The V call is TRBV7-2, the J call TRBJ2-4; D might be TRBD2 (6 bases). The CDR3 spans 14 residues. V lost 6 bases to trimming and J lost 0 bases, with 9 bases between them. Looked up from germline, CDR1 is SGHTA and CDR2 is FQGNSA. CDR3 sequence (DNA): TGTGCCAGCAGGAACGGGGGAGCCAAAAACATTCAGTACTTC. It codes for CASRNGGAKNIQYF.

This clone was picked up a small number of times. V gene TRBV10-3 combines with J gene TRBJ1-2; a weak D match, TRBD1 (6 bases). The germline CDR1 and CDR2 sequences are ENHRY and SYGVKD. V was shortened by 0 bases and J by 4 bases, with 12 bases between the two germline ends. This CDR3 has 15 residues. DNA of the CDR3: TGTGCCATCAGTGAGTCGATACAGGGTGGCTATGGCTACACCTTC. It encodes CAISESIQGGYGYTF.

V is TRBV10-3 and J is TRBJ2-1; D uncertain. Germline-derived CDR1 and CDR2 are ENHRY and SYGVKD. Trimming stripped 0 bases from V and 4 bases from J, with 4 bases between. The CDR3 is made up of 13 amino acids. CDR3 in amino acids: CAISESGYNEQFF. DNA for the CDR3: TGTGCCATCAGTGAGTCGGGGTACAATGAGCAGTTCTTC.

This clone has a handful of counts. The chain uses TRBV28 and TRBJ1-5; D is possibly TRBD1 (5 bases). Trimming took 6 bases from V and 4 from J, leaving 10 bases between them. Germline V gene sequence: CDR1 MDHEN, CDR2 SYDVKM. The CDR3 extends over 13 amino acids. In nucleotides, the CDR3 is TGTGCCAGCAGAGAGACAGAAAATCAGCCCCAGCATTTT. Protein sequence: CASRETENQPQHF.

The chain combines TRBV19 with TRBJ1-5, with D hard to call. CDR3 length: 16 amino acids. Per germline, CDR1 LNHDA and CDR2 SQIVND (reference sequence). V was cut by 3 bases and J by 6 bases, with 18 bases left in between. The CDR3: CASSMQGRIARQPQHF. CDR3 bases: TGTGCCAGTAGTATGCAAGGCAGGATCGCTCGTCAGCCCCAGCATTTT.